Presented here are 22 T cell receptor beta chains from one specimen sequenced in a study of tumor and adjacent non-tumor tissue in lung cancer. TCRbeta libraries were built with three rounds of nested PCR, modified from ARM-PCR. MiXCR was run by TCRdb on the multiplex PCR reads, yielding one entry per CDR3 protein. The profile shows approximately 76,000 distinct CDR3 sequences, under 70% of them singletons. This sample's RNA came from whole unsorted tissue. Sequenced material: lung tumor tissue. These receptors were collected from a woman in her 70s with non-small cell lung cancer.

As concerns this clonotype: A clone one base away is much larger, so this may be a read error. The rearrangement joins TRBV21-1 to TRBJ2-4; the D call TRBD1 from the table was never checked on the DNA. TRBV21-1 is classified as a pseudogene. The CDR3 loop spans 21 amino acids. CDR3 protein: CASSISRDRGLWFVAKNIQNF. The DNA of the CDR3 is TGTGCCAGCAGCATTAGCCGGGACAGGGGGCTTTGGTTCGTCGCCAAAAACATTCAGAACTTC.

This rearrangement joins TRBV30 to TRBJ2-1, with 7 nucleotides matching TRBD2. J was trimmed by 6 bases and V by 2 bases; bases with no gene match: 10. The CDR3 contains 15 residues. The germline V gene encodes CDR1 GTSNPN and CDR2 SVGIG (reference sequence). CDR3 sequence: CAWSPTSSLSNEQFF. The CDR3 nucleotides read TGTGCCTGGAGTCCGACTAGCTCCCTGAGCAATGAGCAGTTCTTC.

To note about this clonotype: One end of the junction varies from germline; a read error may be responsible. The J gene is TRBJ2-7, the V gene TRBV28; 9 bases map to TRBD2. The CDR3 runs to 15 residues. Germline V lookup: CDR1 MDHEN, CDR2 SYDVKM. The CDR3 DNA reads TGTGACAGCAGCCAGACTAGCGGATCGCCCTACGAGCCGTACTTC. Translated, it gives CDSSQTSGSPYEPYF. The entire variable domain, with the rest obtained from reference TRBV28 and TRBJ2-7, is as follows: DVKVTQSSRYLVKRTGEKVFLECVQDMDHENMFWYRQDPGLGLRLIYFSYDVKMKEKGDIPEGYSVSREKKERFSLILESASTNQTSMYLCDSSQTSGSPYEPYFGPGTRLTVT.

In the case of this clonotype: Being one base from a much bigger clone, this may be a read error. CDR3 residues: CSPAGTGVYEQYF. CDR3 DNA: TGCAGTCCTGCCGGGACAGGGGTATACGAGCAGTACTTC. The rearrangement uses TRBV20-1 and TRBJ2-7; the match to TRBD1 covers 10 bases. Germline trimming cut 8 bases from V and 4 bases from J; bases unmatched to any gene: 8. The CDR3 consists of 13 residues. CDR1 is DFQATT, CDR2 SNEGSKA, per germline (reference sequence).

Comments on this clonotype: No conserved phenylalanine or tryptophan is present at the end of the CDR3, so a read error is the likely explanation. The CDR3 coding sequence is TGTGCCAGCAGTGGAGCCACAATAGCGGACTCCTACGAGCAGTACCTC. Translated: CASSGATIADSYEQYL. The V call is TRBV2, the J call TRBJ2-7, with TRBD2 as a possible D gene (6 bases). Germline V gene data show CDR1 as SNHLY and CDR2 as FYNNEI. There are 16 residues in the CDR3. V was clipped by 4 bases and J by 0 bases, with 16 bases between them.

This clonotype has just a few counts. This sequence joins TRBV20-1 and TRBJ1-2; 7 positions match TRBD1. The CDR3 is 13 amino acids. Germline V lookup: CDR1 DFQATT, CDR2 SNEGSKA (reference sequence). V dropped 0 bases and J dropped 3; count of bases not matched to a gene: 1. This CDR3 is CSAREGGDYGYTF. CDR3 in DNA: TGCAGTGCTAGAGAAGGGGGCGACTATGGCTACACCTTC.

Concerning this clonotype: This could be a read error, since a much larger clone is one nucleotide away. V is TRBV5-8 and J is TRBJ2-7, with TRBD1 matching 11 bases. The CDR3 sequence is 16 residues long. Trimming removed 3 bases from V and 8 bases from J; junction bases left unmatched: 13. Germline V gene data show CDR1 as SGHTS and CDR2 as YDEGEE. The CDR3 coding sequence is TGTGCCAGCAGCTCGTTCCGGGACAGGGGGATAGGCAAGCAGTACTTC. Protein sequence: CASSSFRDRGIGKQYF.

This clonotype was counted at least ten times. The genes are TRBV28 and TRBJ1-2; 7 nucleotides line up with TRBD1. The CDR3 has 14 residues. J gave up 8 bases and V 3 bases, and 9 bases lay outside the gene matches. CDR1 MDHEN and CDR2 SYDVKM come from the germline V gene. The chain's CDR3 is CASSFATDRDGYTF. The DNA for the CDR3 is TGTGCCAGCAGTTTCGCAACTGACAGGGACGGCTACACCTTC.

This clonotype was detected ten times or more. This chain joins TRBV12-3 or TRBV12-4 and TRBJ2-7; D is unclear. The CDR3 runs 14 residues. Trimming took 1 base from V and 2 from J, leaving 9 bases between them. The CDR3 DNA reads TGTGCCAGCAGTTTAGATCTACAGCCCTACGAGCAGTACTTC. This gives the protein CASSLDLQPYEQYF.

The genes are TRBV11-2 and TRBJ2-1, with TRBD2 identical over 11 bases. CDR1 and CDR2 from the germline V gene are SGHAT and FQNNGV. CDR3 length: 14 amino acids. The junction had 1 base not matched to a gene; V was cut back by 5 bases and J by 4 bases. The CDR3 protein is CASSIAGGYNEQFF. CDR3 nucleotide sequence: TGTGCCAGCAGCATAGCGGGGGGGTACAATGAGCAGTTCTTC.

Concerning this clonotype itself: One junction end disagrees with the germline gene, perhaps due to a read error. This rearrangement joins TRBV10-3 to TRBJ2-4; D possibly corresponds to TRBD1 (6 bases). Germline-derived CDR1 and CDR2 are ENHRY and SYGVKD. The CDR3 contains 16 residues. The CDR3 DNA is TGTGCCATCTGCCGGACAGACATTGCAAGCCAAAACAGTCAGTACTTC. This encodes CAICRTDIASQNSQYF.

Remarks on this clonotype: A read error may be the cause here, since a much bigger clone is one base away. V and J are TRBV20-1 and TRBJ2-3, with 7 bases fitting TRBD2. Germline values: CDR1 DFQATT, CDR2 SNEGSKA (reference sequence). With 8 bases clipped from V and 3 bases from J, the junction kept 23 bases outside the gene matches. This CDR3 comprises 18 residues. The CDR3 bases are TGCAGTACCAATGTGGTCGACCTTTTGGGGGGAGGGACAGATACGCAGTATTTT. This gives the protein CSTNVVDLLGGGTDTQYF.

This rearrangement joins TRBV29-1 to TRBJ1-4; 8 nucleotides match TRBD1. V lost 0 bases and J lost 11; bases outside the gene matches: 11. The germline V gene has CDR1 SQVTM and CDR2 ANQGSEA. This CDR3 is built from 15 residues. The CDR3 is CSVEDAGGVTEKLFF. The CDR3, as DNA: TGCAGCGTTGAAGACGCAGGGGGCGTAACTGAGAAACTGTTTTTT.

Concerning this clonotype: The junction differs from germline at one of its ends, possibly a read error. The chain joins TRBV29-1 to TRBJ1-1; a possible D gene is TRBD1 (6 bases). Germline-derived CDR1 and CDR2 are SQVTM and ANQGSEA. There are 14 residues in the CDR3. CDR3 nucleotide sequence: TGCGGCGTTGAAGTCAGAGGGGGTACCTCTGAAGCTTTCTTT. It codes for CGVEVRGGTSEAFF. The whole variable domain, filled in from reference TRBV29-1 and TRBJ1-1, reads SAVISQKPSRDICQRGTSLTIQCQVDSQVTMMFWYRQQPGQSLTLIATANQGSEATYESGFVIDKFPISRPNLTFSTLTVSNMSPEDSSIYLCGVEVRGGTSEAFFGQGTRLTVV.

Note on this clonotype: Its ends do not fully match the called genes, so a read error is possible. This rearrangement joins TRBV20-1 to TRBJ2-5; 11 nucleotides match TRBD2. The CDR3 has 16 amino acids. Germline V gene sequence: CDR1 DFQATT, CDR2 SNEGSKA (reference sequence). DNA for the CDR3: TGCAATGCTAGAGATGGTTTAGCGGGAGGGCAAGAGACCCAGTACTTC. Amino acid sequence: CNARDGLAGGQETQYF.

Comment on this clonotype: The CDR3 does not close with the conserved phenylalanine or tryptophan, likely indicating a read error. The rearrangement joins TRBV5-6 to TRBJ2-3, with no clear D. The V end was cut by 3 bases, the J end by 7 bases, with 12 bases between. In germline, CDR1 is SGHDT, CDR2 YYEEEE. The CDR3 spans 13 residues. The CDR3 DNA is TGTGCCAGCAGCTATGGTAAGCAGAATACGCAGTATTCT. Protein sequence: CASSYGKQNTQYS.

This clonotype has only one observation. Because it lacks the conserved phenylalanine or tryptophan at the end, this CDR3 is likely a read error. This chain joins TRBV6-5 and TRBJ1-1; the D gene is possibly TRBD1 (6 bases). The length of the CDR3 is 14 residues. Germline CDR1 MNHEY, CDR2 SVGAGI. CDR3: CTSSSGHKNTEAFL. The CDR3 region has the DNA TGTACCAGCAGTTCGGGACACAAAAACACTGAAGCTTTCCTT.

Regarding this clonotype: A clone one base away is much larger, so this may be a read error. The final CDR3 position lacks the conserved phenylalanine or tryptophan, pointing to a likely read error. This chain connects TRBV5-3 to TRBJ2-1; TRBD2 aligns across 10 bases. TRBV5-3 is marked as an open reading frame, function uncertain. The ends lost 5 bases at V and 0 bases at J; junction bases unmatched: 11. This CDR3 is built from 18 residues. The CDR3 loop reads CARRLRGTSECSYNEQFL. CDR3 DNA sequence: TGTGCCAGAAGACTCCGCGGGACTAGCGAATGCTCCTACAATGAGCAGTTCTTA.

At least ten counts were recorded for this clonotype. V usage is TRBV20-1 and J usage is TRBJ1-5, with D perhaps TRBD1 (6 bases). CDR1 is DFQATT, CDR2 SNEGSKA, per germline (reference sequence). This CDR3 region has 15 residues. V lost 0 bases and J 9 bases, leaving 18 bases between the germline ends. The chain's CDR3 is CSARELTGFGSPQHF. CDR3 in DNA: TGCAGTGCTAGAGAATTGACAGGCTTTGGGTCGCCCCAGCATTTT.

This rearrangement joins TRBV18 to TRBJ1-6, with TRBD1 identical over 7 bases. The CDR3 has 16 residues. Unmatched junction bases numbered 12, after V lost 3 bases and J lost 10 bases. Germline CDR1 reads KGHSH; CDR2 reads LQKENI. DNA for the CDR3: TGTGCCAGCTCACCGGGACAGCCCGGGGCGAAATCACCCCTCCACTTT. Amino acid sequence: CASSPGQPGAKSPLHF.

This clonotype was observed at least ten times. The chain uses TRBV10-2 and TRBJ1-5, with TRBD1 matching over 8 bases. CDR3 length: 13 amino acids. Per the germline V gene, CDR1 is WSHSY and CDR2 is SAAADI. Trimming took 5 bases from V and 6 from J; bases not matched to a gene: 3. In DNA form, the CDR3 reads TGCGCCAGCAGTCTTCAGGGGGCTCAGCCCCAGCATTTT. Its protein product is CASSLQGAQPQHF.

This clonotype was counted at least ten times. The V call is TRBV4-1, the J call TRBJ1-2; 8 bases agree with TRBD1. CDR1 MGHRA and CDR2 YSYEKL come from the germline V gene. The length of the CDR3 is 14 residues. The V and J ends lost 6 bases and 7 bases, in that order; junction bases with no gene match: 10. The CDR3 DNA reads TGCGCCAGCAGAAGGGACAGGCTTTGGGGTGGCTACACCTTC. Protein product: CASRRDRLWGGYTF.